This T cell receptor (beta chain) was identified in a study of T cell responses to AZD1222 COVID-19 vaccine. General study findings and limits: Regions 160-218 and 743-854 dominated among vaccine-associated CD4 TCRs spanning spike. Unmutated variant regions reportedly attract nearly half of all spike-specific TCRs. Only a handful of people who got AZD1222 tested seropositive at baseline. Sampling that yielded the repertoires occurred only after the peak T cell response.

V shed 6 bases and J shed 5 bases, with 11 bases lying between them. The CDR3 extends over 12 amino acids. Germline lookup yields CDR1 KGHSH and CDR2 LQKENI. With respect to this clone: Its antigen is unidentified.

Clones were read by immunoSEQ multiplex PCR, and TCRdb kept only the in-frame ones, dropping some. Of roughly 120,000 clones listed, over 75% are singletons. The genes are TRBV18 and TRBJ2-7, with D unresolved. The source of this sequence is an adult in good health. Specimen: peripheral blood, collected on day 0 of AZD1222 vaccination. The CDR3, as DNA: TGTGCCAGCTCTTCAAAGGTCAACGAGCAGTACTTC. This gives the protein CASSSKVNEQYF.